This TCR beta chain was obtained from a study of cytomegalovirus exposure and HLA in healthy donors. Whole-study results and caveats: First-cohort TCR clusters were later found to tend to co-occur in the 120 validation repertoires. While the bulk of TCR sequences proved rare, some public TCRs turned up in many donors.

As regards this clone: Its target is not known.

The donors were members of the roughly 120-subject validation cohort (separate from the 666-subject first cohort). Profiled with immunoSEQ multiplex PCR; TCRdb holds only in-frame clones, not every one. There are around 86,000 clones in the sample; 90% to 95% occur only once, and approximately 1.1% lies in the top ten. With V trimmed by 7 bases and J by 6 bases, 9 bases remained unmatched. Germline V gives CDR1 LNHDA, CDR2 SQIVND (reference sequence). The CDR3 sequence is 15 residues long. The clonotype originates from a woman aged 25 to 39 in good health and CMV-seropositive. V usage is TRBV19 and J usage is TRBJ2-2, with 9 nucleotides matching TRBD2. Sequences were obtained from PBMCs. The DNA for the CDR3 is TGTGCCAGTACCATCAAGCGGGAGGAGCCCGGGGAGCTGTTTTTT. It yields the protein CASTIKREEPGELFF.